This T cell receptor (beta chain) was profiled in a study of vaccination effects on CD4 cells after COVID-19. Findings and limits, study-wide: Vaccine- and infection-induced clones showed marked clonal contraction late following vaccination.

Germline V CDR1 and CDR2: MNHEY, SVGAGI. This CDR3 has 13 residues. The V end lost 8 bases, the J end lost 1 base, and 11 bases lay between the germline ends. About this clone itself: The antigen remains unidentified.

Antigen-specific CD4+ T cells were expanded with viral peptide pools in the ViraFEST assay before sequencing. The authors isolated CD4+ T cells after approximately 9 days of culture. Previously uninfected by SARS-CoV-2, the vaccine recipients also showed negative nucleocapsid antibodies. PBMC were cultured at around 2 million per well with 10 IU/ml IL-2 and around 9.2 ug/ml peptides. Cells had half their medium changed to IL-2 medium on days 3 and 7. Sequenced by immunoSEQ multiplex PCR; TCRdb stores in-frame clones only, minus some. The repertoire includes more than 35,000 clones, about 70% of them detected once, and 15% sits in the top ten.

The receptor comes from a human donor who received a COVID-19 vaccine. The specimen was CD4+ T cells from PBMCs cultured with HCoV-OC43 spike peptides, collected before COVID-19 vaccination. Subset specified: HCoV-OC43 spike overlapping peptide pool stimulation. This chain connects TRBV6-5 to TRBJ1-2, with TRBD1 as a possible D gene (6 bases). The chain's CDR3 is CASRGQINYGYTF. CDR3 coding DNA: TGTGCCAGCCGGGGACAAATTAACTATGGCTACACCTTC.